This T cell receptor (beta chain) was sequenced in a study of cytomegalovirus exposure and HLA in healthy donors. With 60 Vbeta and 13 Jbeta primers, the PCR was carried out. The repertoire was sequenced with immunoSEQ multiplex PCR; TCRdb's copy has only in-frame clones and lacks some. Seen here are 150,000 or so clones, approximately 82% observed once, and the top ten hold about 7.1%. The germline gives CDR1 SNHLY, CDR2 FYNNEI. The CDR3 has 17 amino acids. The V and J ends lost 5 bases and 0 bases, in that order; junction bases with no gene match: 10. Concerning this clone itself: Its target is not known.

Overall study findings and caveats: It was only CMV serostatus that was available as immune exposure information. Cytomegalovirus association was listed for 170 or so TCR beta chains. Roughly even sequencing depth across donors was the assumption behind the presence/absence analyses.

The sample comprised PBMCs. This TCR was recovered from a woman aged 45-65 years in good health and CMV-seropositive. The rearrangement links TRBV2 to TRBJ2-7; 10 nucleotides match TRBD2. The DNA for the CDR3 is TGTGCCAGCAGTCCCTCGGGCCTAGCGGGGGACTCCTACGAGCAGTACTTC. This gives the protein CASSPSGLAGDSYEQYF.